These 9 T cell receptor beta chains originate from one sample sequenced in a study of PD-L1 blockade in urothelial cancer. This table comes from immunoSEQ multiplex PCR, and its TCRdb copy is limited to in-frame clones, with some not included. The table lists 100,000 to 150,000 clones, about 81% of them singletons. Specified time point: pretreatment peripheral blood. The source was PBMCs, collected around atezolizumab (anti-PD-L1) treatment. The receptors stem from a man in his fifties with urothelial cancer.

This clone appeared a few times. The rearrangement joins TRBV6-4 to TRBJ2-1, with D hard to call. The CDR3 sequence is 11 residues long. The V end was cut by 0 bases, the J end by 15 bases, with 9 bases between. Germline CDR1 and CDR2: MRHNA and SNTAGT. The CDR3 DNA sequence: TGTGCCAGCAGTGACTCCGGAGTACGGTTCTTC. This gives the protein CASSDSGVRFF.

The rearrangement uses TRBV19 and TRBJ2-2; 7 nucleotides match TRBD1. V was pared by 9 bases and J by 5 bases, with 6 bases of the junction left unmatched. CDR3 size: 13 residues. CDR1 LNHDA and CDR2 SQIVND come from the germline V gene (reference sequence). The CDR3 sequence: CASSGGLTGELFF. CDR3 in DNA: TGTGCCAGCTCAGGGGGTTTGACCGGGGAGCTGTTTTTT.

The V and J genes are TRBV28 and TRBJ1-5; 7 nucleotides align to TRBD1. From germline, CDR1 is MDHEN and CDR2 SYDVKM. With 0 bases clipped from V and 7 bases from J, the junction kept 6 bases outside the gene matches. The CDR3 is 15 residues long. In nucleotides, the CDR3 is TGTGCCAGCAGTTTATGGGTCCGAGGGGGCCAGCCCCAGCATTTT. As protein: CASSLWVRGGQPQHF.

A few counts support this clone. DNA for the CDR3: TGTGCCAGCAGTTTTTCATCACAGGGCAACTCGTATAATTCACCCCTCCACTTT. Translation: CASSFSSQGNSYNSPLHF. The genes are TRBV28 and TRBJ1-6; a possible D gene is TRBD1 (6 bases). Deletions cut 3 bases from V and 4 bases from J, with 19 bases between. The germline CDR1 and CDR2 sequences are MDHEN and SYDVKM. CDR3 size: 18 residues. The full variable domain, with the rest looked up from reference TRBV28 and TRBJ1-6, is DVKVTQSSRYLVKRTGEKVFLECVQDMDHENMFWYRQDPGLGLRLIYFSYDVKMKEKGDIPEGYSVSREKKERFSLILESASTNQTSMYLCASSFSSQGNSYNSPLHFGNGTRLTVT.

This clone came up a few times. The V call is TRBV7-9, the J call TRBJ2-1; D gene ambiguous. The CDR3 runs to 13 residues. V dropped 1 base and J dropped 9 bases, with 10 bases sitting between them. The germline gives CDR1 SEHNR, CDR2 FQNEAQ (reference sequence). For the CDR3, the DNA is TGTGCCAGCAGCTTAGGACACGTAGGTGAGCAGTTCTTC. Translated: CASSLGHVGEQFF.

J is TRBJ1-5 and V is TRBV7-2; D remains ambiguous. There are 13 residues in the CDR3. V lost 5 bases to trimming and J lost 10 bases, with 15 bases between them. Looked up from germline, CDR1 is SGHTA and CDR2 is FQGNSA. CDR3 nucleotide sequence: TGTGCCAGCAGCGTGCTTACTTCGGGACCCCAGCATTTT. Protein sequence: CASSVLTSGPQHF.

The chain couples TRBV9 to TRBJ2-5; perhaps TRBD2 as D (6 bases). Germline CDR1 SGDLS, CDR2 YYNGEE. This CDR3 region has 14 residues. With 4 bases removed from V and 5 bases from J, the gap between germline ends came to 15 bases. The CDR3 loop is CASSIGTYGETQYF. The CDR3 nucleotides are TGTGCCAGCAGCATAGGGACTTACGGGGAGACCCAGTACTTC.

The chain joins TRBV5-6 to TRBJ2-4, with D perhaps matching TRBD1 (6 bases). CDR1 and CDR2 (germline): SGHDT, YYEEEE. V lost 4 bases and J lost 4, with 15 bases in between. The CDR3 extends over 15 amino acids. CDR3 in DNA: TGTGCCAGCAGCACACCCGGGCAGGGGAAAAACATTCAGTACTTC. Its protein product is CASSTPGQGKNIQYF. Filled out from reference TRBV5-6 and TRBJ2-4, the complete variable domain reads DAGVTQSPTHLIKTRGQQVTLRCSPKSGHDTVSWYQQALGQGPQFIFQYYEEEERQRGNFPDRFSGHQFPNYSSELNVNALLLGDSALYLCASSTPGQGKNIQYFGAGTRLSVL.

The chain couples TRBV30 to TRBJ2-5, with 13 nucleotides matching TRBD2. Germline CDR1 reads GTSNPN; CDR2 reads SVGIG (reference sequence). CDR3 length equals 17 residues. V was pared by 1 base and J by 3 bases, with 8 bases of the junction left unmatched. The CDR3 sequence is CAWSGTRTSGGKETQYF. The CDR3 coding sequence is TGTGCCTGGAGTGGAACTCGGACTAGCGGGGGAAAAGAGACCCAGTACTTC.